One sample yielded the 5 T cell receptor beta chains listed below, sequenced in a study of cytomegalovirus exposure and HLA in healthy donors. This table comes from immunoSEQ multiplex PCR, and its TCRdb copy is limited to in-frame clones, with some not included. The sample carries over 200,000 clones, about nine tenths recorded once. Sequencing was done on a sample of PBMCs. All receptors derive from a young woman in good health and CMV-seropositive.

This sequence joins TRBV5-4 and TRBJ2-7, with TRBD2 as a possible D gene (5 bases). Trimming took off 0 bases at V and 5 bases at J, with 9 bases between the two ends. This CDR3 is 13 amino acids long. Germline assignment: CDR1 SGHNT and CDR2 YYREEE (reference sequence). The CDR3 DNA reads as TGTGCCAGCAGCTTGGTCCCTAGCAACGAGCAGTACTTC. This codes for CASSLVPSNEQYF.

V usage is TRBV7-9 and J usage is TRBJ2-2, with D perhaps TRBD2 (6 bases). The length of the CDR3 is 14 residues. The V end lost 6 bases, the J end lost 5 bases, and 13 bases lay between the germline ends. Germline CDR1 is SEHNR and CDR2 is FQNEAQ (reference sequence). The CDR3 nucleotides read TGTGCCAGCAGAGGTCCTGGGGGGACCGGGGAGCTGTTTTTT. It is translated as CASRGPGGTGELFF.

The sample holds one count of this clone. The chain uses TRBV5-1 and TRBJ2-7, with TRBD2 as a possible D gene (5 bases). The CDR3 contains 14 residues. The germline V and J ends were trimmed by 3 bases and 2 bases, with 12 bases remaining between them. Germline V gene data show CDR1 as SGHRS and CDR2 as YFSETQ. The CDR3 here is CASSSPGTPYEQYF. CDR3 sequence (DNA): TGCGCCAGCAGCTCGCCGGGAACCCCCTACGAGCAGTACTTC. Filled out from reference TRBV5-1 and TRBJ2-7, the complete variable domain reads KAGVTQTPRYLIKTRGQQVTLSCSPISGHRSVSWYQQTPGQGLQFLFEYFSETQRNKGNFPGRFSGRQFSNSRSEMNVSTLELGDSALYLCASSSPGTPYEQYFGPGTRLTVT.

The CDR3 region is CASSLEGQREEKLFF. The CDR3, as DNA: TGCGCCAGCAGCTTGGAAGGGCAGAGGGAAGAAAAACTGTTTTTT. The chain combines TRBV5-1 with TRBJ1-4; no reliable D call. Deletions cut 0 bases from V and 8 bases from J, with 14 bases between. Germline values: CDR1 SGHRS, CDR2 YFSETQ. CDR3 length: 15 amino acids.

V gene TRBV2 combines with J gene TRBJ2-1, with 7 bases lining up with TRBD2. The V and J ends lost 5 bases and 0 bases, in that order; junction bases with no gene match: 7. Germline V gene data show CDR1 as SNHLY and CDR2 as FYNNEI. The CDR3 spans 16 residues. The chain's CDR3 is CASSSPLADSYNEQFF. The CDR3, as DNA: TGTGCCAGCAGTTCCCCCCTAGCGGACTCCTACAATGAGCAGTTCTTC.